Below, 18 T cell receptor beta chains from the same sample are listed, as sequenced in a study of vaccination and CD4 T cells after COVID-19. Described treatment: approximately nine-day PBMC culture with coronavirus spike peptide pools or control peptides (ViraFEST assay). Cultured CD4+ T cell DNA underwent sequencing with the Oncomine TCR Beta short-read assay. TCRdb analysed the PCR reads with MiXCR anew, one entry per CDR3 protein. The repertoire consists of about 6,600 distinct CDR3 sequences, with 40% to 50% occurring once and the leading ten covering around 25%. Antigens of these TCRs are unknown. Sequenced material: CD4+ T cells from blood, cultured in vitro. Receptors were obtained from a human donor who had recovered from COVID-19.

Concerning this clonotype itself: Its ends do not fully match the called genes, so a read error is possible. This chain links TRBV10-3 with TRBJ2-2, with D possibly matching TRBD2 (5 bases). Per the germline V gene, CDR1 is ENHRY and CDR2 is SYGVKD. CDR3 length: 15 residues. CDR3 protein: CASHPTAVNTGELLF. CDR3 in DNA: TGTGCCAGCCACCCTACAGCGGTGAACACCGGGGAGCTGCTTTTT.

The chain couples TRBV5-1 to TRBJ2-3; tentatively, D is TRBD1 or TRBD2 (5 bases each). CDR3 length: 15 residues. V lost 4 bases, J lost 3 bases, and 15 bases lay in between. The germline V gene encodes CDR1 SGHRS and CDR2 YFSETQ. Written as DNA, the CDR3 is TGCGCCAGCAGCCTCGGGGCCATAATGACAGATACGCAGTATTTT. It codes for CASSLGAIMTDTQYF.

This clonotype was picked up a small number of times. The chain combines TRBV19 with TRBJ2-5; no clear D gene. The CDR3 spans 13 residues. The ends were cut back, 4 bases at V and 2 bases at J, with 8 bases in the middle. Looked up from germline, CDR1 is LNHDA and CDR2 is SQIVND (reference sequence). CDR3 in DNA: TGTGCCAGTAGTAGCCAACGGCAAGAGACCCAGTACTTC. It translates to CASSSQRQETQYF.

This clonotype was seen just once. CDR3 DNA sequence: TGCAGTGTTCCGCTTCCCGGCCCCCTCACAGATACGCAGTATTTT. This sequence encodes CSVPLPGPLTDTQYF. The rearrangement joins TRBV20-1 to TRBJ2-3; D remains ambiguous. Germline lookup yields CDR1 DFQATT and CDR2 SNEGSKA (reference sequence). The CDR3 totals 15 residues. V dropped 7 bases and J dropped 2 bases, with 19 bases sitting between them.

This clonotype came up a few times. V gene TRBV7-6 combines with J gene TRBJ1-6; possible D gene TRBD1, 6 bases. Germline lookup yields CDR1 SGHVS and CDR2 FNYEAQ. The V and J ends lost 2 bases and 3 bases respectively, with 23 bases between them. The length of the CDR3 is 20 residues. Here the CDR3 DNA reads TGTGCCAGCAGCTTATTAGGGGGAGGTAGATCAAGTTTCTATAATTCACCCCTCCACTTT. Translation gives CASSLLGGGRSSFYNSPLHF. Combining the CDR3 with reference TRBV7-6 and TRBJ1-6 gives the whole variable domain GAGVSQSPRYKVTKRGQDVALRCDPISGHVSLYWYRQALGQGPEFLTYFNYEAQQDKSGLPNDRFSAERPEGSISTLTIQRTEQRDSAMYRCASSLLGGGRSSFYNSPLHFGNGTRLTVT.

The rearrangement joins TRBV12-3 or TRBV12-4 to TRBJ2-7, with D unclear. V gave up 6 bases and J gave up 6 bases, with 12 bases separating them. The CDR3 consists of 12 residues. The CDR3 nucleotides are TGTGCCAGCAGCATAGGACCGGTCGAGCAGTACTTC. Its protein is CASSIGPVEQYF.

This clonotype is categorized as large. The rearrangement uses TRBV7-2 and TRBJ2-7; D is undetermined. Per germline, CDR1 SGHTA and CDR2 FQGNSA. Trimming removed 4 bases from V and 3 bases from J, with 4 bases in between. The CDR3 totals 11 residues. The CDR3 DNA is TGTGCCAGCAGCTCTTACTACGAGCAGTACTTC. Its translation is CASSSYYEQYF. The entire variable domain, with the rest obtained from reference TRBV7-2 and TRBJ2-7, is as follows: GAGVSQSPSNKVTEKGKDVELRCDPISGHTALYWYRQSLGQGLEFLIYFQGNSAPDKSGLPSDRFSAERTGGSVSTLTIQRTQQEDSAVYLCASSSYYEQYFGPGTRLTVT.

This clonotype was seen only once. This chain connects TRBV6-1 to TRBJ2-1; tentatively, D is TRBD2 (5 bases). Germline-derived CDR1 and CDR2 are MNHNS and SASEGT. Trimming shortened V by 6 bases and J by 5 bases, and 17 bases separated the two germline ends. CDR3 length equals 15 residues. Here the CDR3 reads CASRRTYLLDNEQFF. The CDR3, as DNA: TGTGCCAGCAGGCGGACTTACCTCCTTGACAATGAGCAGTTCTTC.

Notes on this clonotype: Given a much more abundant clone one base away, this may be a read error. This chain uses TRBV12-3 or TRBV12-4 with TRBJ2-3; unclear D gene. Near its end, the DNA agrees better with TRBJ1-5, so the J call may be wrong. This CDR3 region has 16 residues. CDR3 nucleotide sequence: TGTGCCAGCAGGCCAAAAAGAGGGCATGGAACAGATACGCAGCATTTT. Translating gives CASRPKRGHGTDTQHF.

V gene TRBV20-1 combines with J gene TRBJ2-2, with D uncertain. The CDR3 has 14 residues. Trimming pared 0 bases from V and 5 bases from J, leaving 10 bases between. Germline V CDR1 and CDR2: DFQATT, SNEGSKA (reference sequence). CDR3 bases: TGCAGTGCTAGAGATCCGTACGGGACCGGGGAGCTGTTTTTT. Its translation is CSARDPYGTGELFF.

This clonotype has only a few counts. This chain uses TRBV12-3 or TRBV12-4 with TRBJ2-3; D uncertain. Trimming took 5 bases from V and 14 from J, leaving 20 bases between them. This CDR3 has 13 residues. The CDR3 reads CASSPHRSSNLYF. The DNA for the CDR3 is TGTGCCAGCAGTCCCCATCGGAGTAGCAACTTGTATTTT.

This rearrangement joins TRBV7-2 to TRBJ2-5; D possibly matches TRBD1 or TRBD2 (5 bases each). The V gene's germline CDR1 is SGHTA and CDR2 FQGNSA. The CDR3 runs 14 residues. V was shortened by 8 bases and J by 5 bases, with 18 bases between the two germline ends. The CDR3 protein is CASSRDGMSETQYF. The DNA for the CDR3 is TGTGCCAGCTCCAGGGACGGGATGTCGGAGACCCAGTACTTC.

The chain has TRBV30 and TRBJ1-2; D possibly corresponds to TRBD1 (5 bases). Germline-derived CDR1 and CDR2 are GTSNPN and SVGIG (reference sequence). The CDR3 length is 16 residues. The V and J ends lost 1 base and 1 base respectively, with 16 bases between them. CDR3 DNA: TGTGCCTGGAGTGCCCCCACAGGAACCCTTAACTATGGCTACACCTTC. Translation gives CAWSAPTGTLNYGYTF.

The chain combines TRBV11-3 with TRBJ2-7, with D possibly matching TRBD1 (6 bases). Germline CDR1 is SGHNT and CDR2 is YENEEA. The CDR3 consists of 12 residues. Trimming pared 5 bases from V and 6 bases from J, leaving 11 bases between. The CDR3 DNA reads TGTGCCAGCAGCCTAACAGGGAGCGAGCAGTACTTC. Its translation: CASSLTGSEQYF.

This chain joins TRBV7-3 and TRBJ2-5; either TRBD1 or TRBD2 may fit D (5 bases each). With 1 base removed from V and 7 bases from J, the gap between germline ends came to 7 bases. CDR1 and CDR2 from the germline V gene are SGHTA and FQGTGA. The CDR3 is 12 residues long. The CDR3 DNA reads TGTGCCAGCAGCTTAAATGGGGGGACCCAGTACTTC. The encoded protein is CASSLNGGTQYF.

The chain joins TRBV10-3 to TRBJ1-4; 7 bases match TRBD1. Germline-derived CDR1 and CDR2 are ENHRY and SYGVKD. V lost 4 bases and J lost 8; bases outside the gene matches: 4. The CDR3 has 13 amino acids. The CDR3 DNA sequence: TGTGCCATCAGTGCGACAGGGAGCGAAAAACTGTTTTTT. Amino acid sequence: CAISATGSEKLFF.

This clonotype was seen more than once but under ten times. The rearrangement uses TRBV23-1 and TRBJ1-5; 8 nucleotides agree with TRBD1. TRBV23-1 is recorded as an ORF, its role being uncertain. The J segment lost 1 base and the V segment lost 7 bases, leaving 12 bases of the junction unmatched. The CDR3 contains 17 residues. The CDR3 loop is CASIGTGRRGSNQPQHF. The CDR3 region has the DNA TGCGCCAGCATCGGGACAGGTCGTCGGGGAAGCAATCAGCCCCAGCATTTT.

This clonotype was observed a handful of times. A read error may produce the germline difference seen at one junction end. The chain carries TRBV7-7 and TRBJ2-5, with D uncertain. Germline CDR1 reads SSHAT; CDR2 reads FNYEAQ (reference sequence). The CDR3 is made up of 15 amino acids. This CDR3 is CASSLLIGAEETQYF. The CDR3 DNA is TGTGCTAGCAGCTTACTAATTGGTGCGGAAGAGACCCAGTACTTC.